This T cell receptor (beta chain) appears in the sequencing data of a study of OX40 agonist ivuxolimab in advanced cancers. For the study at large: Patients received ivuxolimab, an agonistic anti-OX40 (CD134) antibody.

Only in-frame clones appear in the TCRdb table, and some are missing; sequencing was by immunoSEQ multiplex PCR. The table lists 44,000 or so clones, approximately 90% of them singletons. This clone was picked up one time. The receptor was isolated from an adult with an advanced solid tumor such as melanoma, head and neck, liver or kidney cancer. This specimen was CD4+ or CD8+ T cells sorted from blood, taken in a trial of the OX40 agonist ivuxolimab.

Here the CDR3 DNA reads TGCAGCGTTAGGGGTCCCCTCTCAGATACGCAGTATTTT. It codes for CSVRGPLSDTQYF. The chain recombines TRBV29-1 with TRBJ2-3, with a weak D call TRBD1 (5 bases). The CDR3 runs to 13 residues. The V end was cut by 5 bases, the J end by 4 bases, with 13 bases between. Germline CDR1 and CDR2: SQVTM and ANQGSEA.